This passage covers 20 T cell receptor beta chains from one sample sequenced in a study of T cells after yellow fever vaccination (dated by TCRdb to about 2019). The method was 5' RACE. The data were produced on an Illumina HiSeq 2500. The public reads were run again by TCRdb, first through fastp at Q25 and then through MiXCR, and only productive beta chains were kept. CDR3 protein duplicates are merged, each entry listing the most common genes and DNA. This sample lists 450,000 to 550,000 distinct CDR3 sequences; over 15% were detected once. The ten largest clones capture more than 13% of the sample. Interpreted using the paper, the treatment or condition label stands for: live attenuated yellow fever vaccine strain. Sequences were derived from PBMCs, sampled 15 days after the yellow fever booster vaccination. These receptors came from a man between 25 and 39 years old who received the YFV17D yellow fever vaccine.

As DNA, the CDR3 is TGCAGTGCTAGAGCCATGCTAGCGGACCGCCAAGAGACCCAGTACTTC. Amino acids: CSARAMLADRQETQYF. The chain has TRBV20-1 and TRBJ2-5, with 7 bases fitting TRBD2. Germline-derived CDR1 and CDR2 are DFQATT and SNEGSKA (reference sequence). V shed 1 base and J 1 base; nucleotides not matched to a gene: 9. CDR3 size: 16 residues.

This chain joins TRBV23-1 and TRBJ2-3, with 8 nucleotides matching TRBD2. TRBV23-1 is an open reading frame whose function is uncertain. The J segment lost 2 bases and the V segment lost 2 bases, leaving 3 bases of the junction unmatched. CDR3 length: 15 amino acids. The CDR3 DNA reads as TGCGCCAGCAGTCAAAAGGGACTAGTCACAGATACGCAGTATTTT. It codes for CASSQKGLVTDTQYF.

This clonotype occurred a few times. Compared with germline, one end of the junction differs, possibly owing to a read error. V and J are TRBV4-3 and TRBJ2-5; D might be TRBD1 or TRBD2, each matching 5 bases. This CDR3 region has 12 residues. Germline CDR1 and CDR2: LGHNA and YSLEER. The CDR3 DNA reads TGCGCCAGCAGCCCGACAGTGGGGGTATGGAACTTC. This translates into CASSPTVGVWNF.

This clonotype has only a few counts. The rearrangement links TRBV7-2 to TRBJ2-3; D may be TRBD2 (6 bases). The CDR3 totals 13 residues. The V end lost 5 bases, the J end lost 6 bases, and 12 bases lay between the germline ends. CDR1 and CDR2 (germline): SGHTA, FQGNSA. CDR3 nucleotide sequence: TGTGCCAGCAGCGGACGCGGGGTGGATACGCAGTATTTT. Translation: CASSGRGVDTQYF. The full variable domain, in which reference TRBV7-2 and TRBJ2-3 provide the parts outside the CDR3, is GAGVSQSPSNKVTEKGKDVELRCDPISGHTALYWYRQSLGQGLEFLIYFQGNSAPDKSGLPSDRFSAERTGGSVSTLTIQRTQQEDSAVYLCASSGRGVDTQYFGPGTRLTVL.

Ten or more counts support this clonotype. This chain joins TRBV19 and TRBJ2-3; no firm D call. Per the germline V gene, CDR1 is LNHDA and CDR2 is SQIVND (reference sequence). CDR3 length: 12 amino acids. V was clipped by 3 bases and J by 4 bases, with 5 bases between them. The CDR3 DNA sequence: TGTGCCAGTAGTATGCCTGCAGATACGCAGTATTTT. This codes for CASSMPADTQYF.

The chain combines TRBV11-2 with TRBJ2-7; 13 bases align to TRBD2. Losses at the gene ends were 5 bases for V and 3 bases for J; bases not matched to a gene: 13. The germline CDR1 and CDR2 sequences are SGHAT and FQNNGV. The CDR3 covers 18 residues. The CDR3 DNA sequence: TGTGCCAGCAGCGGTCCTGGGTTAGGACTAGCGGGAGACTACGAGCAGTACTTC. Translation: CASSGPGLGLAGDYEQYF.

There are a few counts of this clonotype. The chain combines TRBV12-3 or TRBV12-4 with TRBJ1-2; D perhaps matches TRBD1 (6 bases). V dropped 7 bases and J dropped 2 bases, with 11 bases sitting between them. This CDR3 has 13 residues. This chain's CDR3 is CASTRDTNYGYTF. As DNA, the CDR3 is TGTGCCAGCACCCGGGACACAAACTATGGCTACACCTTC.

The chain is built from TRBV20-1 and TRBJ2-6; 8 nucleotides align to TRBD1. Germline CDR1 DFQATT, CDR2 SNEGSKA (reference sequence). The length of the CDR3 is 15 residues. The trim removed 1 base at V and 4 bases at J, leaving 3 bases unmatched. The chain's CDR3 is CSARVRQGGANVLTF. The CDR3 nucleotides read TGCAGTGCTAGAGTCCGACAGGGGGGGGCCAACGTCCTGACTTTC.

The CDR3 here is CASSLTTSGSWEQYF. The CDR3 DNA reads as TGTGCCAGCAGCTTAACAACTAGCGGGAGCTGGGAGCAGTACTTC. The V gene is TRBV7-2, the J gene TRBJ2-7; 11 bases align to TRBD2. Per germline, CDR1 SGHTA and CDR2 FQGNSA. The CDR3 extends over 15 amino acids. Losses at the gene ends were 2 bases for V and 7 bases for J; bases not matched to a gene: 7.

This clonotype was observed a handful of times. V and J are TRBV9 and TRBJ2-5, with 7 bases identical to TRBD2. The CDR3 totals 14 residues. J gave up 3 bases and V 0 bases, and 2 bases lay outside the gene matches. Germline loops: CDR1 SGDLS, CDR2 YYNGEE. CDR3 sequence reads: CASSVGDYKETQYF. CDR3 bases: TGTGCCAGCAGCGTAGGGGACTACAAAGAGACCCAGTACTTC.

This chain links TRBV20-1 with TRBJ2-5; D perhaps matches TRBD2 (6 bases). V was clipped by 4 bases and J by 5 bases, with 17 bases between them. This CDR3 has 14 residues. CDR1 is DFQATT, CDR2 SNEGSKA, per germline (reference sequence). In nucleotides, the CDR3 is TGCAGTGCTATCAGGGTGGGGGGACGGGAGACCCAGTACTTC. It encodes CSAIRVGGRETQYF.

The chain recombines TRBV5-6 with TRBJ2-7; D uncertain. This CDR3 has 12 amino acids. With 5 bases removed from V and 5 bases from J, the gap between germline ends came to 11 bases. The germline gives CDR1 SGHDT, CDR2 YYEEEE. In DNA form, the CDR3 reads TGTGCCAGCAGTTCCCGGGTTGACGAGCAGTACTTC. It specifies CASSSRVDEQYF.

This clonotype was detected a few times. J is TRBJ2-7 and V is TRBV6-2 or TRBV6-3, with D unclear. Per germline, CDR1 MNHEY and CDR2 SVGEGT. This CDR3 contains 15 residues. The V end lost 2 bases, the J end lost 0 bases, and 11 bases lay between the germline ends. The CDR3 reads CASSYNPTYSYEQYF. CDR3 nucleotide sequence: TGTGCCAGCAGTTACAACCCCACATACTCCTACGAGCAGTACTTC.

The rearrangement uses TRBV10-3 and TRBJ2-1, with TRBD1 matching over 12 bases. Germline lookup yields CDR1 ENHRY and CDR2 SYGVKD. The CDR3 is 14 amino acids. The J segment lost 6 bases and the V segment lost 4 bases, leaving 1 base of the junction unmatched. The CDR3 coding sequence is TGTGCCATCAGTGGGGGACAGGGGGCCAATGAGCAGTTCTTC. Protein sequence: CAISGGQGANEQFF.

There are a few counts of this clonotype. The rearrangement links TRBV28 to TRBJ2-6; D remains ambiguous. V was clipped by 6 bases and J by 0 bases, with 6 bases between them. The germline V gene encodes CDR1 MDHEN and CDR2 SYDVKM. The CDR3 extends over 14 amino acids. As DNA, the CDR3 is TGTGCCAGCAGAATTAGCTCTGGGGCCAACGTCCTGACTTTC. Protein: CASRISSGANVLTF.

V usage is TRBV20-1 and J usage is TRBJ2-3, with 8 nucleotides matching TRBD1. The junction had 12 bases not matched to a gene; V was cut back by 5 bases and J by 2 bases. The CDR3 extends over 16 amino acids. Germline lookup yields CDR1 DFQATT and CDR2 SNEGSKA (reference sequence). CDR3 in amino acids: CSAWTGSRDNTDTQYF. The CDR3 nucleotides read TGCAGTGCTTGGACAGGGAGTCGGGACAACACAGATACGCAGTATTTT.

This chain joins TRBV29-1 and TRBJ1-1, with D possibly being TRBD1 (6 bases). The CDR3 runs 14 residues. Trimming shortened V by 8 bases and J by 1 base, and 17 bases separated the two germline ends. Germline CDR1 is SQVTM and CDR2 is ANQGSEA. CDR3 amino acids: CSFLGGEANTEAFF. For the CDR3, the DNA is TGCAGCTTTCTGGGGGGCGAGGCGAACACTGAAGCTTTCTTT.

The CDR3 reads CASSLTSLEQFF. The CDR3 region has the DNA TGCGCCAGCAGCCTGACTAGCCTCGAGCAGTTCTTC. This rearrangement joins TRBV5-1 to TRBJ2-1, with 7 bases that match TRBD2. This CDR3 comprises 12 residues. The V gene end was trimmed by 4 bases and the J gene end by 10 bases; junction bases not matched to a gene: 5. The V gene's germline CDR1 is SGHRS and CDR2 YFSETQ.

This clonotype has only one observation. This chain connects TRBV5-4 to TRBJ1-2; 9 nucleotides match TRBD1. CDR3 length: 15 residues. With 4 bases clipped from V and 6 bases from J, the junction kept 10 bases outside the gene matches. Germline V gene lookup returns CDR1 SGHNT and CDR2 YYREEE (reference sequence). CDR3 DNA: TGTGCCAGCAGCCCCTCCCAACAGGGGGCGCATGGCTACACCTTC. Its protein product is CASSPSQQGAHGYTF.

This clonotype was observed a single time. The chain joins TRBV7-9 to TRBJ2-7, with 9 bases fitting TRBD1. CDR1 is SEHNR, CDR2 FQNEAQ, per germline (reference sequence). Unmatched junction bases numbered 6, after V lost 0 bases and J lost 0 bases. The CDR3 loop spans 17 amino acids. The CDR3 here is CASSLAYRDRASYEQYF. CDR3 bases: TGTGCCAGCAGCTTAGCCTACCGGGACAGGGCCTCCTACGAGCAGTACTTC. The full variable domain, completed using reference TRBV7-9 and TRBJ2-7, is DTGVSQNPRHKITKRGQNVTFRCDPISEHNRLYWYRQTLGQGPEFLTYFQNEAQLEKSRLLSDRFSAERPKGSFSTLEIQRTEQGDSAMYLCASSLAYRDRASYEQYFGPGTRLTVT.